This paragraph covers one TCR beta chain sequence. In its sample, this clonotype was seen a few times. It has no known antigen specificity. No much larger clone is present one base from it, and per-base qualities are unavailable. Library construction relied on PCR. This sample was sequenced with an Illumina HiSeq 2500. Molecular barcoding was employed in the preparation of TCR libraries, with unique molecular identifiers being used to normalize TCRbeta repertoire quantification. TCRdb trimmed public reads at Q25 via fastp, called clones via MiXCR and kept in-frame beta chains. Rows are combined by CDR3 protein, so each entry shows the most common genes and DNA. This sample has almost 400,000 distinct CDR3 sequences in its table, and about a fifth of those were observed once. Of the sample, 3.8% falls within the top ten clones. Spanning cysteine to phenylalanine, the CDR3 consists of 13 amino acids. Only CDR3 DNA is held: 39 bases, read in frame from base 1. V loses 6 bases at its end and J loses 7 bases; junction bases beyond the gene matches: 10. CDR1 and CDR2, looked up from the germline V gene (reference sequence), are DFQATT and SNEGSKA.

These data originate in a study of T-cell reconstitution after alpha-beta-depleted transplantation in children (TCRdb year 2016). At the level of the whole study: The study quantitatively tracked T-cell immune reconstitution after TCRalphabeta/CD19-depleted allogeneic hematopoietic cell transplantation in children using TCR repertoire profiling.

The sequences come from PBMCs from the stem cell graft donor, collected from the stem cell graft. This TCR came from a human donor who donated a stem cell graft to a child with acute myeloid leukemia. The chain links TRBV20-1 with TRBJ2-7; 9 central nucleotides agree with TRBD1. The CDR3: CSALRQGGWEQYF. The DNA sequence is TGCAGTGCATTGAGACAGGGGGGCTGGGAGCAGTACTTC.